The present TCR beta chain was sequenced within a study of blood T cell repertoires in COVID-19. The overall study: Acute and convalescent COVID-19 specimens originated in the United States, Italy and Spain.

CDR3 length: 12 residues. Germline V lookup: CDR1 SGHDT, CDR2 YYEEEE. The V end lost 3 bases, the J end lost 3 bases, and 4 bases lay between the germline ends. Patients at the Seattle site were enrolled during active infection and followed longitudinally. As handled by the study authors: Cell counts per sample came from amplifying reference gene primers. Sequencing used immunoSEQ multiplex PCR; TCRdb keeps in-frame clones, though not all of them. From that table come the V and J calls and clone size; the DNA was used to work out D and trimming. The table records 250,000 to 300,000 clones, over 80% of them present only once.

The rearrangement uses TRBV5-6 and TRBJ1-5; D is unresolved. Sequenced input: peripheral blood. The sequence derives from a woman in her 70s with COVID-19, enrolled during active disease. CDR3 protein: CASSSNNQPQHF. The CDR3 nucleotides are TGTGCCAGCAGCTCAAACAATCAGCCCCAGCATTTT. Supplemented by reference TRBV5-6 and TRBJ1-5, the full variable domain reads DAGVTQSPTHLIKTRGQQVTLRCSPKSGHDTVSWYQQALGQGPQFIFQYYEEEERQRGNFPDRFSGHQFPNYSSELNVNALLLGDSALYLCASSSNNQPQHFGDGTRLSIL.